The rows below give T cell receptor beta chains drawn from one sample of a study of blood T cell repertoires in COVID-19. Profiling relied on immunoSEQ multiplex PCR, and the TCRdb table lists in-frame clones only, not all of them. The sample consists of 110,000 or so clones, roughly nine tenths of them appearing once. The sample consisted of peripheral blood. These receptors were obtained from a man between 70 and 80 years old who had recovered from COVID-19. Each CDR3 is given with its conserved first and last residue. Fields, in order: CDR3 length, V gene, clone size, D gene, J gene, CDR3 protein, CDR3 DNA. D genes are given only for firm matches. A row's size may be missing; if present it is once, few, many or a size class.

length: 15; V: TRBV19; size: .; D: TRBD2; J: TRBJ2-1; CDR3: CASSLAGLYNMEQFF; DNA: TGTGCCAGTAGCCTAGCGGGACTGTACAATATGGAGCAGTTCTTC
length: 14; V: TRBV6-5; size: .; D: .; J: TRBJ1-1; CDR3: CATHRVMSNTEAFF; DNA: TGTGCCACCCACAGGGTCATGAGTAACACTGAAGCTTTCTTT
length: 15; V: TRBV11-2; size: .; D: .; J: TRBJ2-2; CDR3: CASRPYGQNTGELFF; DNA: TGTGCCAGCAGACCGTACGGACAGAACACCGGGGAGCTGTTTTTT
length: 13; V: TRBV14; size: .; D: .; J: TRBJ1-1; CDR3: CASSQQGWTEAFF; DNA: TGTGCCAGCAGCCAACAGGGATGGACTGAAGCTTTCTTT
length: 15; V: TRBV28; size: .; D: TRBD1; J: TRBJ2-7; CDR3: CASRESGTGGYEQYF; DNA: TGTGCCAGCAGAGAATCCGGGACAGGAGGCTACGAGCAGTACTTC
length: 14; V: TRBV19; size: once; D: .; J: TRBJ1-2; CDR3: CATTPGHYPDGYTF; DNA: TGCGCCACTACTCCGGGACATTACCCCGACGGCTACACCTTC
length: 14; V: TRBV29-1; size: .; D: .; J: TRBJ2-1; CDR3: CSGGPSESNSEQFF; DNA: TGCAGCGGGGGACCTAGCGAATCTAACAGTGAGCAGTTCTTC
length: 14; V: TRBV11-3; size: .; D: .; J: TRBJ2-5; CDR3: CASSPTGRQETQYF; DNA: TGTGCCAGCAGCCCTACAGGGCGTCAAGAGACCCAGTACTTC
length: 15; V: TRBV7-2; size: few; D: TRBD1; J: TRBJ2-3; CDR3: CASSETGGHTDTQYF; DNA: TGTGCCAGCAGCGAAACAGGGGGTCATACAGATACGCAGTATTTT
length: 14; V: TRBV15; size: .; D: TRBD1; J: TRBJ1-2; CDR3: CATSRTGAGNGYTF; DNA: TGTGCCACCAGCAGGACAGGGGCCGGGAATGGCTACACCTTC
length: 14; V: TRBV7-9; size: few; D: .; J: TRBJ2-1; CDR3: CASSPRAPGNEQFF; DNA: TGTGCCAGCAGCCCCCGAGCCCCGGGGAATGAGCAGTTCTTC
length: 15; V: TRBV19; size: .; D: .; J: TRBJ1-5; CDR3: CASSKYPLPNQPQHF; DNA: TGTGCCAGTAGTAAGTACCCACTCCCTAATCAGCCCCAGCATTTT
length: 13; V: TRBV5-4; size: .; D: .; J: TRBJ2-5; CDR3: CASSLQGQETQYF; DNA: TGTGCCAGCAGCCTACAGGGCCAAGAGACCCAGTACTTC
length: 13; V: TRBV5-6; size: few; D: .; J: TRBJ1-1; CDR3: CASSPLSGAEAFF; DNA: TGTGCCAGCAGCCCTCTATCCGGAGCTGAAGCTTTCTTT